The source of this T cell receptor (beta chain) is a study of blood T cells in healthy people across ages. This clonotype has more than one count but fewer than ten. Researchers collected about 9.6 milliliters of peripheral blood from every single donor. From germline, CDR1 is MNHEY and CDR2 SMNVEV (reference sequence). There are 16 residues in the CDR3. Trimming took 10 bases from V and 5 from J, leaving 21 bases between them. Primers used in a second PCR of about 6 to 12 cycles were a sample-barcoded 5' primer and a J-beta primer mix. Each cDNA molecule was tagged by a template-switch adaptor that had 12 random nucleotides. One entry per CDR3 protein results from TCRdb running MiXCR on the 5' RACE reads. The sample holds around 1,500,000 distinct CDR3 sequences, around 42% seen once.

Sequencing used blood. This receptor was identified in a woman younger than 35 in good health. The chain carries TRBV27 and TRBJ1-6; D possibly corresponds to TRBD1 (5 bases). The CDR3: CATKPSGGGNNSPLHF. CDR3 DNA: TGTGCCACCAAACCCTCGGGGGGGGGTAATAATTCACCCCTCCACTTT.